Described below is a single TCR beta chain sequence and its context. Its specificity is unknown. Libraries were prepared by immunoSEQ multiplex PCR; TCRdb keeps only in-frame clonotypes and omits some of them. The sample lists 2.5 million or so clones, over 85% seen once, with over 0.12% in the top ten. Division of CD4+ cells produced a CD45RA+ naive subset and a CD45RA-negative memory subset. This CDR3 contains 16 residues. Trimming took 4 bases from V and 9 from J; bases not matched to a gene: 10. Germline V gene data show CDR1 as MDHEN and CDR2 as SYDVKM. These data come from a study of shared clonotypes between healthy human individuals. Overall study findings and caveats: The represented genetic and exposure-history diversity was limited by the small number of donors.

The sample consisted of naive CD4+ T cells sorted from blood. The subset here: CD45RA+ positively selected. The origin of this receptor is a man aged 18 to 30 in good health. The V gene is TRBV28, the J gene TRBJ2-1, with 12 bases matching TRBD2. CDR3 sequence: CASSSTGLAGRGEQFF. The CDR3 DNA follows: TGTGCCAGCAGTTCGACGGGACTAGCGGGCCGGGGTGAGCAGTTCTTC.